Listed here are 2 T cell receptor beta chains from one sample, sequenced in a study of blood T cell repertoires in COVID-19. Sequenced by immunoSEQ multiplex PCR; TCRdb stores in-frame clones only, minus some. Here the sample spans a few hundred thousand clones, around four fifths being singletons. Specimen: peripheral blood. Receptor source: a middle-aged man with active or convalescent COVID-19.

CDR3 residues: CASSRGRPSSYEQYF. CDR3 DNA: TGTGCCAGCAGCCGGGGGAGACCCAGCTCCTACGAGCAGTACTTC. The gene calls are TRBV7-9 and TRBJ2-7; a possible D gene is TRBD2 (6 bases). The V end lost 5 bases, the J end lost 0 bases, and 14 bases lay between the germline ends. There are 15 residues in the CDR3. Looked up from germline, CDR1 is SEHNR and CDR2 is FQNEAQ (reference sequence).

Points on this clone: This sequence may be a read error, since a much larger clone differs from it by one base. Distinct nucleotide sequences in the sample also encode this CDR3. V usage is TRBV7-9 and J usage is TRBJ2-7; no reliable D call. Germline CDR1 and CDR2: SEHNR and FQNEAQ (reference sequence). There are 11 residues in the CDR3. V was shortened by 5 bases and J by 3 bases, with 5 bases between the two germline ends. This CDR3 is CASSPLYEQYF. The CDR3 nucleotides are TGTGCCAGCAGCCCACTCTACGAGCAGTACTTC.